This T cell receptor beta chain was captured in a study of T cell responses to AZD1222 COVID-19 vaccine. Whole-study findings and limits: The donor group comprised mostly white British people and more females; the analysis possibly underestimated clonal diversity. As reported, nearly half of all spike-specific TCRs target variant regions that are unmutated. Vaccination with two AZD1222 doses was followed by a rise in Spike-specific TCR breadth and depth. Spike-wide coverage was observed for vaccine-associated CD4 TCRs, with dominant responses at 160-218 and 743-854.

Note on this clone: Its antigen is still unknown.

The V segment lost 7 bases and the J segment 2 bases; nucleotides outside the gene matches: 7. This CDR3 region has 16 residues. Per germline, CDR1 MNHEY and CDR2 SMNVEV (reference sequence). Sequencing was performed with immunoSEQ multiplex PCR; in TCRdb, only in-frame clones are kept and a portion is missing. The sample yields about 100,000 clones, approximately 89% seen once. The clonotype comes from an adult in good health. The sequences come from peripheral blood, collected on day 0 of MenACWY control vaccination. This chain links TRBV27 with TRBJ2-7, with 14 bases fitting TRBD2. This CDR3 reads CASIGLAGGLPYEQYF. The CDR3 DNA sequence: TGTGCCAGCATTGGACTAGCGGGGGGCTTGCCCTACGAGCAGTACTTC.